The next 18 T cell receptor beta chains were all read from a single sample in a study of neurological immune-mediated disorders. TCRdb re-called the 5' RACE reads through MiXCR, storing one row per CDR3 protein. The repertoire holds about 62,000 distinct CDR3 sequences, with roughly 4% as singletons. The sample was PBMCs. The source is a woman aged 45 to 65 with multiple sclerosis.

There are many counts of this clonotype. The J gene is TRBJ2-5, the V gene TRBV7-9; D perhaps matches TRBD1 (6 bases). The V gene lost 4 bases and the J gene lost 2 bases, with 17 bases spanning the gap. Germline-derived CDR1 and CDR2 are SEHNR and FQNEAQ (reference sequence). The CDR3 sequence is 16 residues long. CDR3 DNA sequence: TGTGCCAGCAGCTCAGAACGAACAGGGTCTCAAGAGACCCAGTACTTC. Its translation: CASSSERTGSQETQYF. Looking up the rest from reference TRBV7-9 and TRBJ2-5 gives the full variable domain: DTGVSQNPRHKITKRGQNVTFRCDPISEHNRLYWYRQTLGQGPEFLTYFQNEAQLEKSRLLSDRFSAERPKGSFSTLEIQRTEQGDSAMYLCASSSERTGSQETQYFGPGTRLLVL.

The chain links TRBV9 to TRBJ2-7, with a possible D match to TRBD2 (5 bases). Germline CDR1 SGDLS, CDR2 YYNGEE. This CDR3 comprises 14 residues. Trimming left V 0 bases short and J 5 bases short, with 12 bases between. CDR3 sequence: CASSVVPGSNEQYF. CDR3 bases: TGTGCCAGCAGCGTAGTACCGGGGTCCAACGAGCAGTACTTC.

This clonotype turned up a few times. This rearrangement joins TRBV7-8 to TRBJ2-1; the D is unclear. In germline, CDR1 is SGHVS, CDR2 FQNEAQ. The ends were cut back, 4 bases at V and 2 bases at J, with 12 bases in the middle. This CDR3 has 15 residues. The CDR3 nucleotides are TGTGCCAGCAGCTGGGAAGACGGACCCTACAATGAGCAGTTCTTC. Amino acids: CASSWEDGPYNEQFF.

This clonotype was observed at least ten times. The V call is TRBV27, the J call TRBJ2-2, with 8 bases that match TRBD1. The V segment lost 5 bases and the J segment 4 bases; nucleotides outside the gene matches: 6. CDR3 length: 15 amino acids. In germline, CDR1 is MNHEY, CDR2 SMNVEV (reference sequence). In DNA form, the CDR3 reads TGTGCCAGCAGTAGCTCTACAGGGGGCACCGGGGAGCTGTTTTTT. It yields the protein CASSSSTGGTGELFF.

This clonotype was recorded at least ten times. V and J are TRBV20-1 and TRBJ1-5; TRBD1 matches 8 bases. V trimming: 4 bases; J trimming: 3 bases; junction bases outside the gene matches: 2. From germline, CDR1 is DFQATT and CDR2 SNEGSKA (reference sequence). The CDR3 runs to 13 residues. The CDR3 sequence: CSATGGLNQPQHF. As DNA, the CDR3 is TGCAGTGCTACAGGGGGCCTCAATCAGCCCCAGCATTTT.

This clonotype was picked up many times. The chain joins TRBV30 to TRBJ1-1, with D possibly matching TRBD1 (5 bases). This CDR3 region has 12 residues. Trimming left V 2 bases short and J 3 bases short, with 7 bases between. The V gene's germline CDR1 is GTSNPN and CDR2 SVGIG (reference sequence). This CDR3 reads CAWSRGHTEAFF. CDR3 bases: TGTGCCTGGAGTAGGGGTCACACTGAAGCTTTCTTT.

This clonotype has ten or more counts. V is TRBV20-1 and J is TRBJ2-3; no clear D gene. The CDR3 extends over 12 amino acids. Looked up from germline, CDR1 is DFQATT and CDR2 is SNEGSKA (reference sequence). Trimming removed 5 bases at V and 4 bases at J, with 10 bases between. The CDR3: CSAYGPPDTQYF. CDR3 nucleotides: TGCAGTGCTTACGGACCCCCAGATACGCAGTATTTT.

This clonotype was counted many times. V and J are TRBV7-2 and TRBJ2-3; D gene unclear. The CDR3 has 12 residues. Looked up from germline, CDR1 is SGHTA and CDR2 is FQGNSA. Trimming stripped 2 bases from V and 3 bases from J, with 3 bases between. In nucleotides, the CDR3 is TGTGCCAGCAGCTTATGGACAGATACGCAGTATTTT. Residues: CASSLWTDTQYF.

In its sample, this clonotype was seen many times. The rearrangement uses TRBV5-1 and TRBJ1-5; TRBD1 is a possible D gene (5 bases). Germline CDR1 reads SGHRS; CDR2 reads YFSETQ. V was shortened by 0 bases and J by 5 bases, with 9 bases between the two germline ends. This CDR3 is built from 14 residues. As DNA, the CDR3 is TGCGCCAGCAGCTTGGGGGGGAACGATCAGCCCCAGCATTTT. It encodes CASSLGGNDQPQHF.

This clonotype was detected many times. The chain links TRBV5-1 to TRBJ1-2; D perhaps matches TRBD1 (5 bases). Germline assignment: CDR1 SGHRS and CDR2 YFSETQ. Trimming took 7 bases from V and 4 from J, leaving 23 bases between them. The CDR3 extends over 16 amino acids. CDR3: CASSQEGRQIGYGYTF. The CDR3 DNA follows: TGCGCCAGCTCCCAAGAGGGACGGCAGATCGGCTATGGCTACACCTTC.

This clonotype was recorded many times. The chain uses TRBV29-1 and TRBJ2-5; unclear D gene. Germline V gene lookup returns CDR1 SQVTM and CDR2 ANQGSEA. The V gene lost 7 bases and the J gene lost 4 bases, with 7 bases spanning the gap. The CDR3 has 10 residues. The CDR3 sequence is CSGRRETQYF. The CDR3 nucleotides read TGCAGCGGTCGGCGAGAGACCCAGTACTTC. Full variable domain (missing parts from reference TRBV29-1 and TRBJ2-5): SAVISQKPSRDICQRGTSLTIQCQVDSQVTMMFWYRQQPGQSLTLIATANQGSEATYESGFVIDKFPISRPNLTFSTLTVSNMSPEDSSIYLCSGRRETQYFGPGTRLLVL.

Ten or more counts support this clonotype. The genes are TRBV7-2 and TRBJ1-2, with a tentative D call TRBD1 (5 bases). Germline V gene lookup returns CDR1 SGHTA and CDR2 FQGNSA. The CDR3 contains 15 residues. The V gene lost 5 bases and the J gene lost 0 bases, with 13 bases spanning the gap. CDR3 DNA sequence: TGTGCCAGCAGCCCCCTGGGGGGGGCTAACTATGGCTACACCTTC. Protein product: CASSPLGGANYGYTF.

This clonotype came up many times. At one of its ends the junction is not consistent with the germline gene, which may arise from a read error. The J gene is TRBJ1-1, the V gene TRBV7-7; the D gene is possibly TRBD1 (5 bases). Germline V gene lookup returns CDR1 SSHAT and CDR2 FNYEAQ (reference sequence). This CDR3 has 14 residues. The CDR3 loop reads CASSLPREYTEAFF. In DNA form, the CDR3 reads TGTGCTAGCAGCCTCCCCAGGGAATACACTGAAGCTTTCTTT.

This clonotype was detected ten times or more. This chain links TRBV20-1 with TRBJ2-7, with 7 bases fitting TRBD1. This CDR3 region has 13 residues. The junction had 10 bases not matched to a gene; V was cut back by 3 bases and J by 8 bases. Per the germline V gene, CDR1 is DFQATT and CDR2 is SNEGSKA (reference sequence). CDR3 protein: CSARDGQAVKQYF. The CDR3 coding sequence is TGCAGTGCTAGGGACGGACAGGCGGTTAAGCAGTACTTC.

In its sample, this clonotype was seen many times. This CDR3 is CSARRGSGVAGELFF. In nucleotides, the CDR3 is TGCAGTGCTAGGAGGGGAAGTGGAGTGGCCGGGGAGCTGTTTTTT. The chain carries TRBV20-1 and TRBJ2-2; D is tentatively TRBD1 or TRBD2 (5 bases each). V was clipped by 3 bases and J by 6 bases, with 17 bases between them. Germline-derived CDR1 and CDR2 are DFQATT and SNEGSKA (reference sequence). The CDR3 runs 15 residues.

This clonotype was observed many times. The V and J genes are TRBV7-2 and TRBJ2-7, with 12 bases aligning to TRBD2. Germline assignment: CDR1 SGHTA and CDR2 FQGNSA. The CDR3 consists of 17 residues. V shed 5 bases and J 5 bases; nucleotides not matched to a gene: 13. Here the CDR3 DNA reads TGTGCCAGCAGCCCCCGACTAGCGGGAGACATGCTCCACGAGCAGTACTTC. Protein sequence: CASSPRLAGDMLHEQYF. The variable domain in full, with the rest retrieved from reference TRBV7-2 and TRBJ2-7, is GAGVSQSPSNKVTEKGKDVELRCDPISGHTALYWYRQSLGQGLEFLIYFQGNSAPDKSGLPSDRFSAERTGGSVSTLTIQRTQQEDSAVYLCASSPRLAGDMLHEQYFGPGTRLTVT.

This clonotype was observed many times. The chain is built from TRBV4-2 and TRBJ2-7, with 11 bases aligning to TRBD2. Trimming took 1 base from V and 3 from J; bases not matched to a gene: 2. The germline V gene encodes CDR1 LGHNA and CDR2 YNFKEQ. The CDR3 contains 15 residues. CDR3 loop: CASSQVTSGSYEQYF. Here the CDR3 DNA reads TGTGCCAGCAGCCAAGTAACTAGCGGGAGCTACGAGCAGTACTTC.

DNA of the CDR3: TGTGCCAGCAGCCCCCGTGGGCGGTCTGAGCAGTTCTTC. Translated: CASSPRGRSEQFF. This chain joins TRBV3-1 and TRBJ2-1; D is unresolved. Germline V gene lookup returns CDR1 LGHDT and CDR2 YNNKEL (reference sequence). V lost 4 bases and J 9 bases, leaving 13 bases between the germline ends. The CDR3 totals 13 residues.